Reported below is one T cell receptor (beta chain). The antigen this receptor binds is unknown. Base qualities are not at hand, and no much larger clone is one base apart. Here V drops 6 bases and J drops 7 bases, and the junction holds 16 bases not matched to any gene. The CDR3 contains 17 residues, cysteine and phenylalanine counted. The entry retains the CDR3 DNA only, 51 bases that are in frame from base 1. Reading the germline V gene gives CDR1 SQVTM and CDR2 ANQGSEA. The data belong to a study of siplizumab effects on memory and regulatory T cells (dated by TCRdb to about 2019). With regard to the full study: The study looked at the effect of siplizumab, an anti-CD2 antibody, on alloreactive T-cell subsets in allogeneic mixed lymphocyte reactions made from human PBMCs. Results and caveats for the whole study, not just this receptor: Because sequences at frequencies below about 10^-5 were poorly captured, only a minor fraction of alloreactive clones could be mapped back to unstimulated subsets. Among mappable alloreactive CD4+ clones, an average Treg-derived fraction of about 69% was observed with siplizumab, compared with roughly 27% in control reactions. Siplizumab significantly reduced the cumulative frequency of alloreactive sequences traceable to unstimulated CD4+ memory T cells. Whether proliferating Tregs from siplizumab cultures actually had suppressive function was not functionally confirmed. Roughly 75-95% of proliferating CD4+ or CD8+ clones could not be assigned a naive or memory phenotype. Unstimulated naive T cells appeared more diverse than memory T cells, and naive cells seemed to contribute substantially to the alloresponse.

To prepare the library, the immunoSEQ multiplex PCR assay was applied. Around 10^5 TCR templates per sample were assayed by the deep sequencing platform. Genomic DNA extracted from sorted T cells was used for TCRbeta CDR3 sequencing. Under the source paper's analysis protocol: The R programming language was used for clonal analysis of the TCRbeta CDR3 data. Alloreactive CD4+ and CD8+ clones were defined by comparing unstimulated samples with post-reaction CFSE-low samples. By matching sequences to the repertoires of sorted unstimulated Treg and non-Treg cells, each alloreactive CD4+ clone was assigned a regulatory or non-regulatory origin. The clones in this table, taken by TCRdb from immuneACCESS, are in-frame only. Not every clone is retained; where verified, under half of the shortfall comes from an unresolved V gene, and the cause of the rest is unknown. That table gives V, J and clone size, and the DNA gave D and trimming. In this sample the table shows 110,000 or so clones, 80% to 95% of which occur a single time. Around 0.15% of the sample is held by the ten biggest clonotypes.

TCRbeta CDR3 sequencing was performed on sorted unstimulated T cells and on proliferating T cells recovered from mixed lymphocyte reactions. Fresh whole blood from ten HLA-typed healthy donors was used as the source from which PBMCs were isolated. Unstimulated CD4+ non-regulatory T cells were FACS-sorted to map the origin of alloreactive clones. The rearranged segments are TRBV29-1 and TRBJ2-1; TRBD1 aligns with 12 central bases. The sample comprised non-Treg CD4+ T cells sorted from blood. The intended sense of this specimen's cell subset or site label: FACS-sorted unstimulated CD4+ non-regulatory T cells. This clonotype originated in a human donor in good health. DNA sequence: TGCAGCGTCGAGCAGGAGGTAGGGACAGGGGGCCAAAATGAGCAGTTCTTC. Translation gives CSVEQEVGTGGQNEQFF.